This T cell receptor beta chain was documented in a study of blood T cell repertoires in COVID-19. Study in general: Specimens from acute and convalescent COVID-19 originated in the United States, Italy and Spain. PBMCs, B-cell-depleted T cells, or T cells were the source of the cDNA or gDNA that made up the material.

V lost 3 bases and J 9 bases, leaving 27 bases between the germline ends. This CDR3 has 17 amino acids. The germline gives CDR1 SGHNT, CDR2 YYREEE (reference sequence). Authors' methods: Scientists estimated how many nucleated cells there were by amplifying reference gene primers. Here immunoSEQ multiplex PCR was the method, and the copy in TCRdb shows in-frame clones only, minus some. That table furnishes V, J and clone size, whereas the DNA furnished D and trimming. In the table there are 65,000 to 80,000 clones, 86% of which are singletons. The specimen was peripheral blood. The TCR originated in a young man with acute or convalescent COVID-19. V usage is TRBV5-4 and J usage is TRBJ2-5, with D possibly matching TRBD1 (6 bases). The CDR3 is CASSSPLTGASTGAQYF. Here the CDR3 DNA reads TGTGCCAGCAGCTCCCCTCTGACAGGCGCCAGTACCGGGGCCCAGTACTTC.